These T cell receptor beta chains were read from a single sample in a study of CD8 T cells in Susac syndrome. TCRdb recomputed calls from the immunoSEQ multiplex PCR reads with MiXCR, one row per CDR3 protein. The top ten clones hold approximately 0.11% of a sample with roughly 400,000 distinct CDR3 sequences, approximately 89% of them seen once. The sequenced material came from CD8+ T cells from PBMCs. These receptor sequences come from a human donor with multiple sclerosis. The CDR3 runs from the conserved cysteine through the conserved F or W. A D gene is named only where the DNA matches it firmly. Where a row states a size, it is once, few, many or the class of an expanded clone; other rows omit it.

v_gene	d_gene	j_gene	abundance	CDR3aa	CDR3nt
TRBV7-9	-	TRBJ2-7	-	CASSLVLGRFSYEQYF	TGTGCCAGCAGCTTAGTCCTTGGCAGGTTCTCCTACGAGCAGTACTTC
TRBV6-5	-	TRBJ2-1	-	CASSYSSSEGNEQFF	TGTGCCAGCAGTTACTCGAGTAGCGAGGGCAATGAGCAGTTCTTC
TRBV14	TRBD1	TRBJ1-3	-	CASSQLSGTGPGNTIYF	TGTGCCAGCAGCCAACTATCCGGGACAGGGCCTGGAAACACCATATATTTT
TRBV6-5	-	TRBJ2-7	few	CASSYSRTYEQYF	TGTGCCAGCAGTTACTCTCGGACCTACGAGCAGTACTTC
TRBV27	TRBD1	TRBJ2-4	-	CASSFGTGLNIQYF	TGTGCCAGCAGTTTCGGGACAGGGTTAAACATTCAGTACTTC
TRBV20-1	TRBD1	TRBJ2-2	-	CSASFQGATGELFF	TGCAGTGCTAGTTTCCAGGGGGCGACCGGGGAGCTGTTTTTT
TRBV6-5	-	TRBJ1-3	-	CASSYMGTASGNTIYF	TGTGCCAGCAGTTACATGGGGACGGCCTCTGGAAACACCATATATTTT
TRBV29-1	-	TRBJ1-1	once	CSAGGGLENTEAFF	TGCAGCGCTGGTGGGGGCCTTGAGAACACTGAAGCTTTCTTT
TRBV12-3/TRBV12-4	-	TRBJ2-5	-	CASSPGGEQETQYF	TGTGCCAGCAGCCCGGGGGGCGAACAAGAGACCCAGTACTTC
TRBV4-1	-	TRBJ1-1	-	CASSHPTAVTEAFF	TGCGCCAGCAGCCACCCGACAGCCGTCACTGAAGCTTTCTTT
TRBV29-1	TRBD2	TRBJ2-1	-	CSVIPGGYEQFF	TGCAGCGTGATTCCGGGGGGGTATGAGCAGTTCTTC
TRBV4-2	TRBD1	TRBJ2-7	-	CASSPRGQGTYEQYF	TGTGCCAGCAGCCCGCGAGGACAGGGGACCTACGAGCAGTACTTC
TRBV27	TRBD1	TRBJ2-3	-	CASRIRQGSIADTQYF	TGTGCCAGTAGGATCAGACAGGGATCGATCGCAGATACGCAGTATTTT
TRBV27	-	TRBJ1-2	-	CASSFGGEKQGPGYTF	TGTGCCAGCAGTTTCGGGGGGGAAAAACAGGGTCCAGGCTACACCTTC
TRBV30	-	TRBJ1-4	-	CAWSAGAGSEKLFF	TGTGCCTGGAGTGCTGGGGCGGGTAGCGAAAAACTGTTTTTT
TRBV27	TRBD1	TRBJ1-2	-	CASGIGGGAAGYTF	TGTGCCAGCGGGATCGGAGGGGGCGCCGCTGGCTACACCTTC
TRBV12-5	TRBD1	TRBJ2-1	-	CASGWAGTGNNEQFF	TGTGCTAGTGGTTGGGCCGGGACAGGGAACAATGAGCAGTTCTTC
TRBV7-9	-	TRBJ2-5	-	CASSLLDLQETQYF	TGTGCCAGCAGCTTATTAGACCTCCAAGAGACCCAGTACTTC
TRBV18	TRBD1	TRBJ1-1	-	CASSRRKTADRGKVPWNTEAFF	TGTGCCAGCTCACGGAGAAAAACCGCGGACAGGGGAAAAGTGCCCTGGAACACTGAAGCTTTCTTT
TRBV10-1	TRBD2	TRBJ2-5	-	CASIKGTSGKETQYF	TGCGCCAGCATTAAAGGGACTAGCGGTAAAGAGACCCAGTACTTC
TRBV7-9	-	TRBJ2-7	-	CASTVDVGRTYEQYF	TGTGCCAGCACCGTAGATGTGGGCCGTACCTACGAGCAGTACTTC